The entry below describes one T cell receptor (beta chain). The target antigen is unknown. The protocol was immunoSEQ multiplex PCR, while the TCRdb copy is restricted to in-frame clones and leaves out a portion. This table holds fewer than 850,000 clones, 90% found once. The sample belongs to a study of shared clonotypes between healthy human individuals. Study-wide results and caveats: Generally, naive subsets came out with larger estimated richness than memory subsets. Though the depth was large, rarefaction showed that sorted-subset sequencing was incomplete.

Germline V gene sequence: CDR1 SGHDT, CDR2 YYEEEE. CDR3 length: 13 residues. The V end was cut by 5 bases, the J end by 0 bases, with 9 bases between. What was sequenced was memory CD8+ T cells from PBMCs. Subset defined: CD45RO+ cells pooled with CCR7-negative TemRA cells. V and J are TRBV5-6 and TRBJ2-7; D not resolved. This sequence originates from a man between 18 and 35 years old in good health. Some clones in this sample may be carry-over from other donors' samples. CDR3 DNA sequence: TGTGCCAGCAGTTACGGCAACTCCTACGAGCAGTACTTC. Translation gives CASSYGNSYEQYF.